These 22 T cell receptor beta chains share one sample of origin, sequenced in a study of human thymus T cells. Sequencing was performed with immunoSEQ multiplex PCR; in TCRdb, only in-frame clones are kept and a portion is missing. The top ten hold 0.025% to 0.04% of the sample, which has about 78,000 clones, approximately 97% seen once. Thymus pieces cut out during corrective heart surgery were the tissue that was used. Material for sequencing was thymus tissue. These receptors were obtained from a boy under two years old with a congenital heart defect but otherwise immunologically healthy.

J is TRBJ2-4 and V is TRBV7-2, with D possibly being TRBD2 (7 bases). The germline CDR1 and CDR2 sequences are SGHTA and FQGNSA. CDR3 length: 18 amino acids. V shed 5 bases and J shed 7 bases, with 27 bases lying between them. DNA of the CDR3: TGTGCCAGCAGCCCCGATGGGGGGGCCCCGGGAAGGTGGAACATTCAGTACTTC. Translating gives CASSPDGGAPGRWNIQYF.

The CDR3 here is CASSPETLAGEQYF. CDR3 coding DNA: TGTGCCAGCAGCCCGGAGACTTTGGCGGGCGAGCAGTACTTC. This rearrangement joins TRBV5-6 to TRBJ2-7, with D tentatively TRBD2 (5 bases). This CDR3 contains 14 residues. V dropped 4 bases and J dropped 6 bases, with 17 bases sitting between them. CDR1 is SGHDT, CDR2 YYEEEE, per germline.

This clone occurred once. The chain recombines TRBV7-2 with TRBJ1-2; TRBD1 matches 12 bases. The germline V gene encodes CDR1 SGHTA and CDR2 FQGNSA. J gave up 6 bases and V 1 base, and 6 bases lay outside the gene matches. This CDR3 has 16 residues. For the CDR3, the DNA is TGTGCCAGCAGCTTAGTTTCTGGGACAGGGGGCCATGGCTACACCTTC. Residues: CASSLVSGTGGHGYTF.

The chain uses TRBV7-9 and TRBJ1-2; possible D gene TRBD1, 5 bases. With 5 bases removed from V and 2 bases from J, the gap between germline ends came to 15 bases. CDR3 length: 15 residues. In germline, CDR1 is SEHNR, CDR2 FQNEAQ (reference sequence). This CDR3 reads CASSERQRRNYGYTF. In DNA form, the CDR3 reads TGTGCCAGCAGCGAACGACAGCGAAGGAACTATGGCTACACCTTC. Combining the CDR3 with reference TRBV7-9 and TRBJ1-2 gives the whole variable domain DTGVSQNPRHKITKRGQNVTFRCDPISEHNRLYWYRQTLGQGPEFLTYFQNEAQLEKSRLLSDRFSAERPKGSFSTLEIQRTEQGDSAMYLCASSERQRRNYGYTFGSGTRLTVV.

V is TRBV21-1 and J is TRBJ2-7; the table's D gene call, TRBD2, was not cross checked with the DNA. TRBV21-1 is given as a pseudogene. The CDR3 consists of 20 residues. The CDR3 reads CASSIPCGRGTSGDIYEQYF. The DNA of the CDR3 is TGTGCCAGCAGCATCCCTTGTGGACGGGGGACTAGCGGGGATATCTACGAGCAGTACTTC.

V usage is TRBV15 and J usage is TRBJ1-4, with D maybe TRBD1 (5 bases). The CDR3 is 15 residues long. The V and J ends lost 1 base and 5 bases respectively, with 11 bases between them. Germline loops: CDR1 LNHNV, CDR2 YYDKDF (reference sequence). The CDR3 is CATSRGGPNNEKLFF. The CDR3 coding sequence is TGTGCCACCAGCAGAGGGGGACCGAACAATGAAAAACTGTTTTTT. Full variable domain (rest looked up from reference TRBV15 and TRBJ1-4): DAMVIQNPRYQVTQFGKPVTLSCSQTLNHNVMYWYQQKSSQAPKLLFHYYDKDFNNEADTPDNFQSRRPNTSFCFLDIRSPGLGDTAMYLCATSRGGPNNEKLFFGSGTQLSVL.

The rearrangement uses TRBV5-1 and TRBJ2-7, with D uncertain. V was cut by 0 bases and J by 6 bases, with 7 bases left in between. This CDR3 contains 12 residues. Germline CDR1 and CDR2: SGHRS and YFSETQ. The CDR3 loop reads CASSLGSSEQYF. The CDR3 bases are TGCGCCAGCAGCTTGGGGTCGAGCGAGCAGTACTTC.

This sequence joins TRBV28 and TRBJ1-3; D remains ambiguous. The length of the CDR3 is 14 residues. Germline CDR1 is MDHEN and CDR2 is SYDVKM. V was trimmed by 5 bases and J by 4 bases, leaving 12 bases between them. The CDR3 region is CASSPIDQGNTIYF. In DNA, the CDR3 is TGTGCCAGCAGTCCTATAGATCAGGGAAACACCATATATTTT.

This clone was counted a single time. The rearrangement links TRBV5-1 to TRBJ2-3; D may be TRBD1 (5 bases). The germline V and J ends were trimmed by 1 base and 0 bases, with 12 bases remaining between them. This CDR3 has 16 residues. Germline values: CDR1 SGHRS, CDR2 YFSETQ. This chain's CDR3 is CASSLSLTASTDTQYF. For the CDR3, the DNA is TGCGCCAGCAGCTTGAGCTTGACAGCTAGCACAGATACGCAGTATTTT.

The chain combines TRBV28 with TRBJ2-7, with D perhaps matching TRBD1 (5 bases). V shed 7 bases and J shed 3 bases, with 22 bases lying between them. This CDR3 contains 16 residues. Germline V gene sequence: CDR1 MDHEN, CDR2 SYDVKM. This CDR3 reads CASKKSAGSVIYEQYF. CDR3 in DNA: TGTGCCAGCAAAAAGTCAGCAGGGTCGGTAATCTACGAGCAGTACTTC.

The genes are TRBV10-2 and TRBJ1-3; the match to TRBD1 covers 9 bases. Per germline, CDR1 WSHSY and CDR2 SAAADI. The V and J ends lost 4 bases and 4 bases, in that order; junction bases with no gene match: 5. This CDR3 region has 15 residues. The CDR3 nucleotides are TGCGCCAGCAGTGCAAACAGGGGGCAAGGAAACACCATATATTTT. Protein sequence: CASSANRGQGNTIYF.

The chain combines TRBV7-5 with TRBJ2-4; the table assigns TRBD1, which was not confirmed against the DNA. TRBV7-5 is a recognized pseudogene. This CDR3 spans 16 amino acids. The CDR3 nucleotides are TGTGCCAGAAGCTTAGTCCAGGTCCAGGCCAAAAACATTCAGTACTTC. The encoded protein is CARSLVQVQAKNIQYF.

The rearrangement uses TRBV19 and TRBJ2-2; 12 bases align to TRBD2. V was pared by 3 bases and J by 7 bases, with 12 bases of the junction left unmatched. CDR1 and CDR2 from the germline V gene are LNHDA and SQIVND (reference sequence). The CDR3 runs 18 residues. As DNA, the CDR3 is TGTGCCAGTAGTATTGCTAGCGGGAGGGCCGAAACTGGCGGGGAGCTGTTTTTT. It codes for CASSIASGRAETGGELFF.

The rearrangement links TRBV10-3 to TRBJ2-3; 9 bases agree with TRBD2. V lost 5 bases and J lost 6; bases outside the gene matches: 9. Germline values: CDR1 ENHRY, CDR2 SYGVKD. CDR3 length: 15 amino acids. The CDR3 DNA reads as TGTGCCATCAGTCCGGGACTAGCCCGGTCGGATACGCAGTATTTT. Translating gives CAISPGLARSDTQYF.

The chain employs TRBV2 and TRBJ2-7, with TRBD1 matching over 10 bases. From germline, CDR1 is SNHLY and CDR2 FYNNEI. Trimming at V came to 2 bases and at J to 1 base, leaving 17 bases not matched to a gene. The CDR3 is made up of 20 amino acids. CDR3 coding DNA: TGTGCCAGCAGTGAACAAGGGACAGGGGAACCCAAATTAGATTCCTACGAGCAGTACTTC. Encoded protein: CASSEQGTGEPKLDSYEQYF. The full variable domain, its missing parts supplied by reference TRBV2 and TRBJ2-7, is EPEVTQTPSHQVTQMGQEVILRCVPISNHLYFYWYRQILGQKVEFLVSFYNNEISEKSEIFDDQFSVERPDGSNFTLKIRSTKLEDSAMYFCASSEQGTGEPKLDSYEQYFGPGTRLTVT.

The V and J genes are TRBV5-1 and TRBJ2-3, with TRBD2 identical over 14 bases. Germline V gene sequence: CDR1 SGHRS, CDR2 YFSETQ. CDR3 size: 16 residues. Trimming removed 0 bases from V and 5 bases from J; junction bases left unmatched: 2. Here the CDR3 DNA reads TGCGCCAGCAGCTTGGAGGGACTAGCGGGAGTAGATACGCAGTATTTT. Translated: CASSLEGLAGVDTQYF.

This clone came up a few times. The CDR3 sequence is CASSQDMQGRAGELFF. The CDR3 nucleotides are TGTGCCAGCAGCCAAGATATGCAGGGGCGGGCCGGGGAGCTGTTTTTT. This chain uses TRBV14 with TRBJ2-2; a possible D gene is TRBD1 (6 bases). V lost 0 bases to trimming and J lost 6 bases, with 14 bases between them. The germline CDR1 and CDR2 sequences are SGHDN and FVKESK. This CDR3 contains 16 residues.

About this clone itself: Compared with germline, one end of the junction differs, possibly owing to a read error. The V gene is TRBV28, the J gene TRBJ2-1; 14 positions match TRBD2. CDR3 length: 18 residues. CDR1 and CDR2 from the germline V gene are MDHEN and SYDVKM. The DNA of the CDR3 is TGTGCCAGCAGTACCCTGGGACTAGCGGGAGCTCAAGGGAATGATCAGTTCTTC. It specifies CASSTLGLAGAQGNDQFF. Together with reference TRBV28 and TRBJ2-1, the CDR3 gives the full variable domain: DVKVTQSSRYLVKRTGEKVFLECVQDMDHENMFWYRQDPGLGLRLIYFSYDVKMKEKGDIPEGYSVSREKKERFSLILESASTNQTSMYLCASSTLGLAGAQGNDQFFGPGTRLTVL.

V is TRBV27 and J is TRBJ1-2; D gene uncertain. CDR3 length: 15 amino acids. V shed 0 bases and J shed 4 bases, with 12 bases lying between them. CDR1 and CDR2 (germline): MNHEY, SMNVEV (reference sequence). Written as DNA, the CDR3 is TGTGCCAGCAGTTTATCTGGGGAGGAGAGCTATGGCTACACCTTC. Protein sequence: CASSLSGEESYGYTF.

This chain connects TRBV6-5 to TRBJ1-1; D gene ambiguous. This CDR3 spans 13 amino acids. Germline V gene lookup returns CDR1 MNHEY and CDR2 SVGAGI. Between the trimmed V and J ends, which lost 6 bases and 0 bases, there was a span of 8 bases. The CDR3 is CASRRELNTEAFF. DNA of the CDR3: TGTGCCAGCAGAAGGGAATTGAACACTGAAGCTTTCTTT.

J is TRBJ1-2 and V is TRBV7-2; D remains unclear. V gave up 1 base and J gave up 8 bases, with 17 bases separating them. This CDR3 contains 15 residues. In germline, CDR1 is SGHTA, CDR2 FQGNSA. CDR3 nucleotide sequence: TGTGCCAGCAGCTTAGAGGGAGCGGCAGTAGGGGGCTACACCTTC. This encodes CASSLEGAAVGGYTF. Complete variable domain (other parts from reference TRBV7-2 and TRBJ1-2): GAGVSQSPSNKVTEKGKDVELRCDPISGHTALYWYRQSLGQGLEFLIYFQGNSAPDKSGLPSDRFSAERTGGSVSTLTIQRTQQEDSAVYLCASSLEGAAVGGYTFGSGTRLTVV.

The chain joins TRBV28 to TRBJ2-3; D is undetermined. Per the germline V gene, CDR1 is MDHEN and CDR2 is SYDVKM. V was cut by 0 bases and J by 3 bases, with 16 bases left in between. The CDR3 is 17 residues long. The CDR3 is CASSLWRRNGPTDTQYF. CDR3 coding DNA: TGTGCCAGCAGTTTATGGCGCCGTAACGGGCCTACAGATACGCAGTATTTT.